Following are 18 T cell receptor beta chains from one sample sequenced in a study of STAT3 mutations in large granular lymphocyte leukemia. General observations from the study: Every T-LGLL patient had at least one immunodominant TCRbeta clonotype.

Only in-frame clones appear in the TCRdb table, and some are missing; sequencing was by immunoSEQ multiplex PCR. The sample holds more than 3,500 clones, about 62% seen once. Which antigens these TCRs recognize remains unknown. Sequenced sample: PBMCs. The receptors shown here come from a human donor with T large granular lymphocyte leukemia. Some clones in this sample may be carry-over from other donors' samples.

This clone has just a few counts. The V call is TRBV27, the J call TRBJ1-2, with D tentatively TRBD1 (6 bases). Trimming shortened V by 6 bases and J by 6 bases, and 17 bases separated the two germline ends. The V gene's germline CDR1 is MNHEY and CDR2 SMNVEV (reference sequence). The CDR3 is made up of 14 amino acids. CDR3 nucleotides: TGTGCCAGCAGCAAGATACAGGGAGCTGATGGCTACACCTTC. Its translation: CASSKIQGADGYTF.

CDR3 in amino acids: CASSPTPAGKETQYF. The CDR3 DNA reads TGTGCCAGCAGCCCAACCCCAGCGGGGAAGGAGACCCAGTACTTC. V gene TRBV7-7 combines with J gene TRBJ2-5; 7 bases are a match to TRBD2. V shed 5 bases and J 5 bases; nucleotides not matched to a gene: 11. Germline V gene lookup returns CDR1 SSHAT and CDR2 FNYEAQ (reference sequence). The length of the CDR3 is 15 residues.

This clone was seen only a few times. The chain uses TRBV6-6 and TRBJ1-3; D uncertain. The germline V and J ends were trimmed by 2 bases and 2 bases, with 4 bases remaining between them. CDR1 and CDR2 from the germline V gene are MNHNY and SVGAGI (reference sequence). CDR3 length equals 13 residues. CDR3: CASSYTAGNTIYF. CDR3 bases: TGTGCCAGCAGTTACACAGCTGGAAACACCATATATTTT.

The chain is built from TRBV7-9 and TRBJ2-5; TRBD1 is a possible D gene (6 bases). The germline CDR1 and CDR2 sequences are SEHNR and FQNEAQ (reference sequence). The length of the CDR3 is 14 residues. V was shortened by 7 bases and J by 4 bases, with 16 bases between the two germline ends. The CDR3 sequence: CASNFAEGGETQYF. The CDR3 bases are TGTGCCAGCAATTTCGCGGAAGGGGGAGAGACCCAGTACTTC.

This clone appeared once. The V gene is TRBV6-6, the J gene TRBJ2-7, with D tentatively TRBD1 (5 bases). V was pared by 0 bases and J by 2 bases, with 8 bases between. Per germline, CDR1 MNHNY and CDR2 SVGAGI (reference sequence). The CDR3 is 14 residues long. The CDR3 spells CASSYSDIAYEQYF. In DNA, the CDR3 is TGTGCCAGCAGTTACTCGGACATAGCCTACGAGCAGTACTTC.

The chain is built from TRBV30 and TRBJ2-7; D not resolved. The germline V and J ends were trimmed by 0 bases and 2 bases, with 11 bases remaining between them. Germline V gives CDR1 GTSNPN, CDR2 SVGIG (reference sequence). CDR3 size: 14 residues. In DNA form, the CDR3 reads TGTGCCTGGAGTGTATCCAGCAGGCCCTACGAGCAGTACTTC. Residues: CAWSVSSRPYEQYF.

The rearrangement links TRBV4-3 to TRBJ1-4; TRBD1 matches at 7 bases. CDR3 length equals 15 residues. Germline trimming cut 2 bases from V and 5 bases from J; bases unmatched to any gene: 5. Germline V gives CDR1 LGHNA, CDR2 YSLEER. The CDR3 here is CASSQPGQPNEKLFF. The DNA for the CDR3 is TGCGCCAGCAGCCAACCGGGACAGCCAAATGAAAAACTGTTTTTT.

This clone is medium-sized by share. V usage is TRBV19 and J usage is TRBJ2-5, with D perhaps given as TRBD1 or TRBD2 (6 bases each). V lost 5 bases, J lost 7 bases, and 17 bases lay in between. The CDR3 totals 14 residues. Germline values: CDR1 LNHDA, CDR2 SQIVND (reference sequence). This chain's CDR3 is CASSELVTGATQYF. The CDR3 coding sequence is TGTGCCAGTAGTGAACTAGTTACGGGGGCGACCCAGTACTTC.

This clone has only a few counts. The chain carries TRBV5-4 and TRBJ2-7; D is possibly TRBD1 or TRBD2 (5 bases each). The CDR3 is 14 amino acids. V lost 0 bases and J lost 5, with 12 bases in between. Germline V CDR1 and CDR2: SGHNT, YYREEE (reference sequence). The CDR3, as DNA: TGTGCCAGCAGCTTGGACGGGGCGGCGCACGAGCAGTACTTC. It is translated as CASSLDGAAHEQYF.

The V gene is TRBV5-5, the J gene TRBJ1-2; D is ambiguous. V lost 2 bases and J lost 3, with 5 bases in between. The V gene's germline CDR1 is SGHKS and CDR2 YYEKEE (reference sequence). This CDR3 has 12 residues. CDR3 sequence reads: CASSFDYYGYTF. Written as DNA, the CDR3 is TGTGCCAGCAGCTTCGATTACTATGGCTACACCTTC.

This clone came up a few times. The gene calls are TRBV15 and TRBJ1-4, with D perhaps matching TRBD1 (6 bases). Trimming took 1 base from V and 4 from J, leaving 7 bases between them. The germline V gene has CDR1 LNHNV and CDR2 YYDKDF (reference sequence). CDR3 size: 14 residues. The CDR3 sequence is CATSRGQDNEKLFF. The CDR3 DNA follows: TGTGCCACCAGCAGAGGACAGGATAATGAAAAACTGTTTTTT.

J is TRBJ1-1 and V is TRBV30, with unresolved D. This CDR3 region has 14 residues. CDR1 and CDR2 from the germline V gene are GTSNPN and SVGIG (reference sequence). Trimming removed 5 bases from V and 1 base from J, with 14 bases in between. Here the CDR3 reads CAWDYKGRNTEAFF. The CDR3 DNA is TGTGCCTGGGACTATAAGGGCCGGAACACTGAAGCTTTCTTT.

The chain employs TRBV5-1 and TRBJ2-5; D is possibly TRBD1 or TRBD2 (5 bases each). The length of the CDR3 is 15 residues. The V and J ends lost 5 bases and 5 bases respectively, with 19 bases between them. Germline CDR1 SGHRS, CDR2 YFSETQ. CDR3 region: CASSPGTGALETQYF. CDR3 sequence (DNA): TGCGCCAGCAGTCCCGGGACCGGAGCCTTGGAGACCCAGTACTTC.

This clone is labeled large. This rearrangement joins TRBV4-1 to TRBJ2-2; D is unresolved. V gave up 7 bases and J gave up 3 bases, with 15 bases separating them. From germline, CDR1 is MGHRA and CDR2 YSYEKL. This CDR3 is built from 15 residues. This CDR3 reads CASTPDPQHTGELFF. CDR3 nucleotide sequence: TGCGCCAGCACCCCAGATCCACAACACACCGGGGAGCTGTTTTTT.

This clone was seen once. The rearrangement links TRBV13 to TRBJ1-2; D remains unclear. V shed 0 bases and J shed 6 bases, with 5 bases lying between them. The CDR3 covers 12 residues. Germline-derived CDR1 and CDR2 are PRHDT and FYEKMQ (reference sequence). The CDR3 loop reads CASSLGGNGYTF. The CDR3 DNA reads TGTGCCAGCAGCTTAGGAGGTAATGGCTACACCTTC.

V usage is TRBV30 and J usage is TRBJ1-2; maybe TRBD1 (5 bases). Trimming took 1 base from V and 7 from J, leaving 7 bases between them. The CDR3 runs to 11 residues. Germline CDR1 and CDR2: GTSNPN and SVGIG (reference sequence). This chain's CDR3 is CAWSGGIGYTF. The CDR3 bases are TGTGCCTGGAGTGGGGGGATTGGCTACACCTTC.

V usage is TRBV5-5 and J usage is TRBJ2-1; weak D call: TRBD2 (6 bases). CDR3 size: 13 residues. CDR1 is SGHKS, CDR2 YYEKEE, per germline (reference sequence). V lost 7 bases to trimming and J lost 5 bases, with 13 bases between them. CDR3 nucleotides: TGTGCCAGCGGGATCGGCGGGGACAATGAGCAGTTCTTC. It encodes CASGIGGDNEQFF.

This clone was counted between two and nine times. This sequence joins TRBV29-1 and TRBJ1-2; 9 bases are shared with TRBD1. V gave up 6 bases and J gave up 2 bases; unmatched junction bases: 4. From germline, CDR1 is SQVTM and CDR2 ANQGSEA. This CDR3 contains 13 residues. Here the CDR3 DNA reads TGCAGCGTCTTACAGGGGGCCAACTATGGCTACACCTTC. Translation gives CSVLQGANYGYTF.